This T cell receptor (beta chain) is drawn from a study of post-analysis software for immune sequencing data. Background on the study: Progressive-relapsing, secondary progressive and relapsing-remitting multiple sclerosis were among the disease courses included.

cDNA libraries for TCR beta contained unique molecular identifiers. About 540,000 cDNA molecules were obtained from approximately 1 to 10 million T cells. MiXCR was run by TCRdb on the PCR reads, yielding one entry per CDR3 protein. The sample contains around 260,000 distinct CDR3 sequences, 30% to 45% of which appear only once. Study conclusions and caveats: Strong co-clustering by F measure was evident for samples that had been prepared in the same batch. Diversity measured as normalized Chao1 was significantly lower in multiple sclerosis patients than in controls.

Details on this clonotype: The antigen remains unidentified.

Sequencing was carried out using blood. The TCR was taken from a girl aged 10 to 17 with multiple sclerosis.

The CDR3 reads CASSLASGGAEQYF. The CDR3 DNA follows: TGTGCCAGCAGCTTAGCTAGCGGGGGGGCTGAGCAGTACTTC. The chain carries TRBV7-2 and TRBJ2-5, with 11 bases fitting TRBD2. CDR1 and CDR2 (germline): SGHTA, FQGNSA. The CDR3 runs 14 residues. Trimming took 0 bases from V and 11 from J; bases not matched to a gene: 5.